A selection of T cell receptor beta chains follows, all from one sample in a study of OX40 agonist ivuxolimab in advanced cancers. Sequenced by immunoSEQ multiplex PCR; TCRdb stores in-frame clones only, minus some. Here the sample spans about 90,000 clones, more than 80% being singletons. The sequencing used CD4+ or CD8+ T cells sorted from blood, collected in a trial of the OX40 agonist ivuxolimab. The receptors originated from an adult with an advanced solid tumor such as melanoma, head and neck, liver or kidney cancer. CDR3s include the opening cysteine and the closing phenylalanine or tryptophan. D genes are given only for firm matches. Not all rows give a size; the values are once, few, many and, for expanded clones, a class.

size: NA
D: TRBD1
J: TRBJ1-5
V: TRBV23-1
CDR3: CASSQLQDRGSNQPQHF
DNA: TGCGCCAGCAGTCAACTGCAGGACAGGGGCAGCAATCAGCCCCAGCATTTT

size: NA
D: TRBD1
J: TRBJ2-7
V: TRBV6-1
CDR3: CASSEGTGGYEQYF
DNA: TGTGCCAGCAGTGAAGGGACAGGGGGCTACGAGCAGTACTTC

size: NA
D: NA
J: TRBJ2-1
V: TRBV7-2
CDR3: CASSLVQGTLYEQFF
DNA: TGTGCCAGCAGCTTAGTTCAGGGGACCCTTTATGAGCAGTTCTTC

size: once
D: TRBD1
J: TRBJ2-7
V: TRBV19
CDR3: CASSIPTGGRTYEQYF
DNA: TGTGCCAGTAGTATCCCGACAGGGGGCCGAACCTACGAGCAGTACTTC

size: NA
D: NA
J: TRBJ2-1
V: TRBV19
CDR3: CASSIQADNEQFF
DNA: TGTGCCAGTAGTATCCAAGCCGACAATGAGCAGTTCTTC

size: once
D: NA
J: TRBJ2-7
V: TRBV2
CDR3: CASSDNSWELGEQYF
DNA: TGTGCCAGCAGTGATAATTCTTGGGAGCTGGGCGAGCAGTACTTC

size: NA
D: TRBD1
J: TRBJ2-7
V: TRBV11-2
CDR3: CASSLEQGAYEQYF
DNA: TGTGCCAGCAGCTTAGAACAGGGGGCTTACGAGCAGTACTTC

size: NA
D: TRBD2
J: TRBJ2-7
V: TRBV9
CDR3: CASSGASGRAGFDEQYF
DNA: TGTGCCAGCAGCGGGGCTAGCGGGAGGGCCGGGTTTGACGAGCAGTACTTC

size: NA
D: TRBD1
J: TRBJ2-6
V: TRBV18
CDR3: CASSTGVANVPTF
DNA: TGTGCCAGCTCAACAGGGGTCGCCAACGTCCCGACTTTC

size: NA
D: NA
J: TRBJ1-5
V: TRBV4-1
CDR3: CASSQEWAGGGNQPQHF
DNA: TGCGCCAGCAGCCAAGAGTGGGCAGGTGGAGGCAATCAGCCCCAGCATTTT

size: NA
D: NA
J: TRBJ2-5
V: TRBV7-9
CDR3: CASIGTTGTQYF
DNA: TGTGCCAGCATAGGGACAACCGGGACCCAGTACTTC

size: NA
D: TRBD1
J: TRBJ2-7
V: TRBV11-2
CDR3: CASSRDRGHDEQYF
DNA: TGTGCCAGCAGCAGGGACAGGGGGCATGACGAGCAGTACTTC

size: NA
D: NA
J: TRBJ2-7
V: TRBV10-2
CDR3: CASSEKGGASSYEQYF
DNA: TGCGCCAGCAGTGAAAAAGGAGGGGCGAGCTCCTACGAGCAGTACTTC

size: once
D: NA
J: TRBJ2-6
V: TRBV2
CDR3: CARSQGGSSGANVLTF
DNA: TGTGCCAGATCCCAGGGCGGAAGCTCTGGGGCCAACGTCCTGACTTTC

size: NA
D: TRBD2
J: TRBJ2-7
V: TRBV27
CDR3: CASSLDSGTSGKYEQYF
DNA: TGTGCCAGCAGTTTAGATTCGGGGACTAGCGGGAAATACGAGCAGTACTTC

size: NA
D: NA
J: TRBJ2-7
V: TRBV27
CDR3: CASSSTFDSYEQYF
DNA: TGTGCCAGCAGTTCCACCTTTGACAGTTACGAGCAGTACTTC

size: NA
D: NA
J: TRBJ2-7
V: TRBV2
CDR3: CASRGPRSYEQYF
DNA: TGTGCCAGCAGGGGACCGAGATCCTACGAGCAGTACTTC

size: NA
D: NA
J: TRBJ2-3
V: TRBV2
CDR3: CAHSEGTNYNTQYF
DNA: TGTGCTCACAGTGAGGGGACAAATTATAATACGCAGTATTTT

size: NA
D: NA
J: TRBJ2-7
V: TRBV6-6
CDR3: CASSQGGGYEQYF
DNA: TGTGCCAGCAGCCAAGGGGGAGGGTACGAGCAGTACTTC

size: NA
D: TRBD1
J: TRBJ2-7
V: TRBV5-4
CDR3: CASSPGQGNLYEQYF
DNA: TGTGCCAGCAGCCCTGGACAGGGGAATCTCTACGAGCAGTACTTC

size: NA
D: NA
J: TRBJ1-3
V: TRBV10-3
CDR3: CAISDLGQGNTIYF
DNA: TGTGCCATCAGTGATCTAGGACAGGGAAACACCATATATTTT

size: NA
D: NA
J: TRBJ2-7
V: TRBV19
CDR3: CASSPDHPPSYEQYF
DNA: TGTGCCAGTAGTCCCGACCATCCGCCCTCCTACGAGCAGTACTTC

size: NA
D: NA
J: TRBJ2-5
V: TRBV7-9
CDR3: CASSLETSQETQYF
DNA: TGTGCCAGCAGCTTAGAGACATCCCAAGAGACCCAGTACTTC

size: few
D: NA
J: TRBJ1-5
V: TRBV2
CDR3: CASRGSNQPQHF
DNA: TGTGCCAGCAGGGGGAGCAATCAGCCCCAGCATTTT

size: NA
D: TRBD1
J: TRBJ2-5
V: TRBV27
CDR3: CASSLSSGGFETQYF
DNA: TGTGCCAGCAGTTTATCGTCAGGGGGCTTTGAGACCCAGTACTTC

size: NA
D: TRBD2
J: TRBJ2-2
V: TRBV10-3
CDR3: CAIRSGSDTGELFF
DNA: TGTGCCATCCGTAGCGGGAGCGACACCGGGGAGCTGTTTTTT

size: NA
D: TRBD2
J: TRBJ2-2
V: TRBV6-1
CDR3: CASSERTSGSVTGELFF
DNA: TGTGCCAGCAGTGAAAGGACTAGCGGGTCGGTCACCGGGGAGCTGTTTTTT

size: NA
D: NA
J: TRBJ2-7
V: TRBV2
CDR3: CASSGEYEQYF
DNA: TGTGCCAGCAGTGGGGAATACGAGCAGTACTTC

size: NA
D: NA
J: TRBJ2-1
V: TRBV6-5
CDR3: CASSYSIGLRGDEQFF
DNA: TGTGCCAGCAGTTACTCGATAGGCCTCAGGGGGGATGAGCAGTTCTTC

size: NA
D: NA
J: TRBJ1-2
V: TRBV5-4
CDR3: CASSLGQNYGYTF
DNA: TGTGCCAGCAGCTTGGGACAGAATTATGGCTACACCTTC

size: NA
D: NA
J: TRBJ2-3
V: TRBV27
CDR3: CASSFLGPTDTQYF
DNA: TGTGCCAGCAGTTTTCTGGGACCCACAGATACGCAGTATTTT

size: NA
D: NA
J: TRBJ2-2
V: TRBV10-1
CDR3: CASRADRSGELFF
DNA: TGCGCCAGCAGAGCCGACAGGTCCGGGGAGCTGTTTTTT

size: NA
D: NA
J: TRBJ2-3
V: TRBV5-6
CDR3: CASSRARSDTQYF
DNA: TGTGCCAGCAGCCGTGCAAGGTCAGATACGCAGTATTTT

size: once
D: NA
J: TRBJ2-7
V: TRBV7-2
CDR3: CASSRRTLNLYEQYF
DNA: TGTGCCAGCAGCAGACGGACCCTGAACCTCTACGAGCAGTACTTC

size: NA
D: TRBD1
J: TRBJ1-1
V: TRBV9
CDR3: CASNAQGTMNTEAFF
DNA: TGTGCCAGCAACGCACAGGGGACGATGAACACTGAAGCTTTCTTT

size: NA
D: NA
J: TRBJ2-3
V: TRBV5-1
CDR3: CASTSRTGTDTQYF
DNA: TGCGCCAGCACCTCGCGGACGGGCACAGATACGCAGTATTTT

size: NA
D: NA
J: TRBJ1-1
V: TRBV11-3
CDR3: CASSPMEGMNTEAFF
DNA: TGTGCCAGCAGCCCCATGGAGGGCATGAACACTGAAGCTTTCTTT

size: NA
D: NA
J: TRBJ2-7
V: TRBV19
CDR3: CASSSVGPPYEQYF
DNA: TGTGCCAGTAGTAGCGTGGGCCCTCCCTACGAGCAGTACTTC

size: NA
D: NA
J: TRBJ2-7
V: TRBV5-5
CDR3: CASSLGDYEQYF
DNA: TGTGCCAGCAGCTTGGGGGACTACGAGCAGTACTTC

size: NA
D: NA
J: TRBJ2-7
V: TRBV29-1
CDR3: CSVEGGKASGYEQYF
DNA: TGCAGCGTTGAAGGTGGCAAGGCGTCCGGCTACGAGCAGTACTTC

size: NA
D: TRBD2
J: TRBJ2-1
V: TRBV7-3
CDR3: CASSLGLDSYNEQFF
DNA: TGTGCCAGCAGCCTGGGACTAGACTCCTACAATGAGCAGTTCTTC

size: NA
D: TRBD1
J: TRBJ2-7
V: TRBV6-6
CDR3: CASKTGQGVYEQYF
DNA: TGTGCCAGCAAAACGGGACAGGGGGTCTACGAGCAGTACTTC

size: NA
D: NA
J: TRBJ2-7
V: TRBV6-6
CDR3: CASLARHTYEQYF
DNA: TGTGCCAGCCTAGCGAGACACACCTACGAGCAGTACTTC

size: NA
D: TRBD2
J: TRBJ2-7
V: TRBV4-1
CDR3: CASSQDLGLAGGQYEQYF
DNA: TGCGCCAGCAGCCAAGACCTGGGACTAGCGGGAGGACAGTACGAGCAGTACTTC

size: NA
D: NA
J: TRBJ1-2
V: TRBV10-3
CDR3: CAIRSTGLANYGYTF
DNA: TGTGCCATCAGATCGACAGGCTTAGCTAACTATGGCTACACCTTC

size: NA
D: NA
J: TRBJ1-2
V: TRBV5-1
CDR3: CASRPQENYGYTF
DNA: TGCGCCAGCAGGCCCCAGGAAAACTATGGCTACACCTTC

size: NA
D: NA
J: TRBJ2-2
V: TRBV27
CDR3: CASSFSTGELFF
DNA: TGTGCCAGCAGTTTCAGCACCGGGGAGCTGTTTTTT

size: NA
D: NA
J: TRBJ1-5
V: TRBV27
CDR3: CASRLTGVNQPQHF
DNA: TGTGCCAGCCGCTTAACAGGTGTCAATCAGCCCCAGCATTTT

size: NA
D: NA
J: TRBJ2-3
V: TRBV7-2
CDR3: CASSLNIDDTQYF
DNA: TGTGCCAGCAGCTTAAATATCGATGATACGCAGTATTTT

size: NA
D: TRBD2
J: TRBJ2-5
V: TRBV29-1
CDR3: CSVEPAGGFYGETQYF
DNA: TGCAGCGTTGAACCAGCGGGAGGTTTTTATGGAGAGACCCAGTACTTC

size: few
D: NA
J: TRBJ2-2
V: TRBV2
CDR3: CASRESTGSTGELFF
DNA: TGTGCCAGCAGGGAGTCAACAGGGAGCACCGGGGAGCTGTTTTTT

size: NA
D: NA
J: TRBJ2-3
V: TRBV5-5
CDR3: CASSLYWVESGKDTQYF
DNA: TGTGCCAGCAGCTTGTACTGGGTGGAATCCGGCAAAGATACGCAGTATTTT

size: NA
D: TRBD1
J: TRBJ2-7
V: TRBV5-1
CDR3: CASSLDPGQGYEQYF
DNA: TGCGCCAGCAGTCTGGACCCGGGACAGGGCTACGAGCAGTACTTC

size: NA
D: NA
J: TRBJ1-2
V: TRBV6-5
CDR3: CASSYSQGGYGYTF
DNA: TGTGCCAGCAGTTACTCGCAGGGAGGCTATGGCTACACCTTC

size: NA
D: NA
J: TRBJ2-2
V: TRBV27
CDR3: CASSLLPTGELFF
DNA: TGTGCCAGCAGTCTCCTCCCCACCGGGGAGCTGTTTTTT

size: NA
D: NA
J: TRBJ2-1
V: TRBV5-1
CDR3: CASSFGGNEQFF
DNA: TGCGCCAGCAGCTTTGGCGGGAATGAGCAGTTCTTC